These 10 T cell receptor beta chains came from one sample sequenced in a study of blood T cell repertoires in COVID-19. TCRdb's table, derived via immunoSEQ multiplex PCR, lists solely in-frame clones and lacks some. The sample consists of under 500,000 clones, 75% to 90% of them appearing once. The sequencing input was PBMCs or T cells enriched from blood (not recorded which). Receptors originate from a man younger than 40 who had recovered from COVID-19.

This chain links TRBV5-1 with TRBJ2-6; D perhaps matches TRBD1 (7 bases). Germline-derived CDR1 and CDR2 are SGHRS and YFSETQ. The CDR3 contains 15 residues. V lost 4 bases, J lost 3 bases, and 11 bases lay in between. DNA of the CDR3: TGCGCCAGCAGCCAGGGGGGCGGTGGGGCCAACGTCCTGACTTTC. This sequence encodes CASSQGGGGANVLTF. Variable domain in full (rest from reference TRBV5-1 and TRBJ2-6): KAGVTQTPRYLIKTRGQQVTLSCSPISGHRSVSWYQQTPGQGLQFLFEYFSETQRNKGNFPGRFSGRQFSNSRSEMNVSTLELGDSALYLCASSQGGGGANVLTFGAGSRLTVL.

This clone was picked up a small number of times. CDR3 in amino acids: CASSYSIRADTQYF. The CDR3 coding sequence is TGTGCCAGCAGTTACTCGATCAGGGCAGATACGCAGTATTTT. The chain recombines TRBV6-5 with TRBJ2-3; possibly TRBD1 for D (5 bases). CDR1 is MNHEY, CDR2 SVGAGI, per germline. Trimming took off 0 bases at V and 4 bases at J, with 8 bases between the two ends. The CDR3 loop spans 14 amino acids.

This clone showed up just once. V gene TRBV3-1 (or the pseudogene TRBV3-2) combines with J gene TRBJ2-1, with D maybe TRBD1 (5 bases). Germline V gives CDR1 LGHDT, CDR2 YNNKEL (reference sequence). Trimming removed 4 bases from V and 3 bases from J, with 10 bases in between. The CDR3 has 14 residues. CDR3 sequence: CASSLTDSYNEQFF. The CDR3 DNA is TGTGCCAGCAGCCTTACCGACAGCTACAATGAGCAGTTCTTC.

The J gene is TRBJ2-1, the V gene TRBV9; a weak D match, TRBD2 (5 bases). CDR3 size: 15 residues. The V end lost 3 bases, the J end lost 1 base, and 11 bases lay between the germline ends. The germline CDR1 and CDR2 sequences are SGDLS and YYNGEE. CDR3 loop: CASSASPESYNEQFF. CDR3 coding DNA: TGTGCCAGCAGCGCTAGCCCAGAATCCTACAATGAGCAGTTCTTC.

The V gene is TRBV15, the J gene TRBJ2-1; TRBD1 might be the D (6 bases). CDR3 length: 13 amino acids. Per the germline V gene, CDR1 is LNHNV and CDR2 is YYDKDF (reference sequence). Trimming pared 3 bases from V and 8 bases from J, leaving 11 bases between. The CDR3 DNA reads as TGTGCCACCAGCAGCAGAGGGGGTCATGAGCAGTTCTTC. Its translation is CATSSRGGHEQFF.

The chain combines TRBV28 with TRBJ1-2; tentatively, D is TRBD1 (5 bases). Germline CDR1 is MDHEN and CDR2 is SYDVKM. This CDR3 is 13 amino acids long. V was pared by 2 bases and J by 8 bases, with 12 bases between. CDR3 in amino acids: CASSLGQGRGYTF. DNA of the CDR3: TGTGCCAGCAGTTTAGGGCAGGGTCGCGGCTACACCTTC.

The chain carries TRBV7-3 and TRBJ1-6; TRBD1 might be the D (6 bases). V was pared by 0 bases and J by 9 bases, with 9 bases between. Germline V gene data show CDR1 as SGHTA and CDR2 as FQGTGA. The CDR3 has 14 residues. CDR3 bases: TGTGCCAGCAGCTTAACAGGGGGATTTTCACCCCTCCACTTT. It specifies CASSLTGGFSPLHF.

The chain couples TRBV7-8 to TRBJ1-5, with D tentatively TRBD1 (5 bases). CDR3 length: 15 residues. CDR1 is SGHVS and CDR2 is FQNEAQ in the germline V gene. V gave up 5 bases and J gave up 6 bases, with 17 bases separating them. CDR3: CASSIQTGSGQPQHF. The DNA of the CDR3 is TGTGCCAGCAGCATACAAACAGGATCGGGTCAGCCCCAGCATTTT.

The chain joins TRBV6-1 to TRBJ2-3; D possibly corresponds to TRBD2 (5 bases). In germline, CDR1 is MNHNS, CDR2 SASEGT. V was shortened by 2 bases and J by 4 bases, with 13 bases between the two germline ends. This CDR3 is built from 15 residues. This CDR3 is CASSELRGAADTQYF. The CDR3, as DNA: TGTGCCAGCAGTGAACTACGGGGTGCCGCAGATACGCAGTATTTT.

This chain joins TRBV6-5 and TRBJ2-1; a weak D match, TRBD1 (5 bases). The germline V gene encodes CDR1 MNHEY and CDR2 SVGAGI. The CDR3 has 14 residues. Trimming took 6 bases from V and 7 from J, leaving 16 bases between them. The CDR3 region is CASRFLQGNNEQFF. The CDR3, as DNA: TGTGCCAGCAGATTTTTGCAGGGTAATAATGAGCAGTTCTTC.